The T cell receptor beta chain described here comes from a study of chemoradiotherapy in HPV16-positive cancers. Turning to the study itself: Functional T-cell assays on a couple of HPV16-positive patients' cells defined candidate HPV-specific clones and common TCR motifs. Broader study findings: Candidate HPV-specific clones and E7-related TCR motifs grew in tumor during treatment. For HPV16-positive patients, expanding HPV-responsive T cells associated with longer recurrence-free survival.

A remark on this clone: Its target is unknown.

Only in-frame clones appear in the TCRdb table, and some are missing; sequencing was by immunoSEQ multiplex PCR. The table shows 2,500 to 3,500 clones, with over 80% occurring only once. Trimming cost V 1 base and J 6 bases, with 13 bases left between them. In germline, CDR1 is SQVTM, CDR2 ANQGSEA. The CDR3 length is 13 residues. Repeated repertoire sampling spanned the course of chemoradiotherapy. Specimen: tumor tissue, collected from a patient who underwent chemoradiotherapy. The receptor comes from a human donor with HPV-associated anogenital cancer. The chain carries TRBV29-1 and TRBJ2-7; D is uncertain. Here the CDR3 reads CSVEGGEEREQYF. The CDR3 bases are TGCAGCGTTGAAGGGGGTGAAGAGCGCGAGCAGTACTTC.